This T cell receptor (beta chain) came from a study of blood T cell repertoires in COVID-19. At the level of the study: COVID-19 samples from acute and convalescent phases originated in the United States, Italy and Spain.

J gave up 5 bases and V 5 bases, and 4 bases lay outside the gene matches. The CDR3 runs to 13 residues. Germline loops: CDR1 SNHLY, CDR2 FYNNEI. A few counts support this clone. In the source study's methods: Using reference gene primer amplification, nucleated cell counts were estimated. Profiling relied on immunoSEQ multiplex PCR, and the TCRdb table lists in-frame clones only, not all of them. The DNA was the basis for D and trimming; V, J and clone size are from that table. The table has some 160,000 clones, more than 65% seen once. V gene TRBV2 combines with J gene TRBJ1-2; the match to TRBD1 covers 8 bases. The sequencing input was peripheral blood. This clonotype originated in a woman aged 80 or over with acute or convalescent COVID-19. The CDR3 region has the DNA TGTGCCAGCAGTCCCACAGGGGGTTATGGCTACACCTTC. Its translation is CASSPTGGYGYTF.